These T cell receptor beta chains were read from a single sample in a study of cytomegalovirus exposure and HLA in healthy donors. Profiling relied on immunoSEQ multiplex PCR, and the TCRdb table lists in-frame clones only, not all of them. Found here are around 110,000 clones, less than 80% of them singletons; the top ten hold about 2.2%. The sample consisted of PBMCs. The source is a woman in her 30s in good health and CMV-seronegative. Each CDR3 is given without its conserved first and last residue. The order of the fields is D gene, V gene, J gene, CDR3 protein. D genes are given only for firm matches.

TRBD1,TRBV7-8,TRBJ2-7,ASSPHRGLGEQY
TRBD1,TRBV2,TRBJ2-7,ASSEQGDGDKQY
NA,TRBV28,TRBJ1-4,ASSFAGATNEKLF
NA,TRBV4-2,TRBJ1-6,ASSQDRAPWPLH
TRBD1,TRBV6-6,TRBJ2-5,ASRNRDRGEETQY
TRBD1,TRBV27,TRBJ1-5,ASSSSTGGMSNQPQH
NA,TRBV7-9,TRBJ2-5,ASSSQGRKETQY
NA,TRBV5-1,TRBJ2-7,ASRSTGSYEQY
TRBD1,TRBV6-7,TRBJ2-2,ASRGDRVHTGELF
NA,TRBV2,TRBJ2-3,ASSVDRNTDTQY
NA,TRBV15,TRBJ1-4,ATSRDAMTEKLF
TRBD2,TRBV28,TRBJ2-5,ASSLRASGSSETQY
NA,TRBV5-5,TRBJ2-7,ASSLKSQSYEQY
TRBD2,TRBV6-1,TRBJ2-1,ASSEISSGSNEQF
TRBD1,TRBV9,TRBJ1-2,ASSIGGTGNGYT
NA,TRBV6-5,TRBJ2-5,ASSYHSQGRETQY
TRBD2,TRBV5-1,TRBJ2-1,ASSLGGLNYNEQF
NA,TRBV30,TRBJ2-5,AWSSDLDRGSFWETQY
TRBD1,TRBV6-6,TRBJ2-7,ASSPRGQGVYEQY
TRBD1,TRBV18,TRBJ1-6,ASSFRDRAPLH
NA,TRBV4-1,TRBJ2-3,ASSPVGLAAVTDTQY
NA,TRBV28,TRBJ1-5,ASRTGRVLISNQPQH
NA,TRBV19,TRBJ2-7,ATNPGLATYEQY
TRBD1,TRBV6-1,TRBJ2-5,ASSAGRQGARETQY
TRBD1,TRBV2,TRBJ2-3,ASTSDRTADTQY
TRBD1,TRBV28,TRBJ2-7,ASSDTGTGLYEQY
TRBD2,TRBV7-2,TRBJ2-2,ASSLASGSGTGELF
TRBD2,TRBV9,TRBJ2-3,ASSARGDSDTQY
NA,TRBV28,TRBJ2-7,ASSDPSGIPPYEQY
NA,TRBV5-6,TRBJ1-4,ASRLAIGGVNEKLF
TRBD1,TRBV5-6,NA,ASSLRDSDIEQY
TRBD1,TRBV11-3,TRBJ2-2,ASSQGAGELF
TRBD2,TRBV9,TRBJ2-3,ASSAGTSARTTDTQY
NA,TRBV28,TRBJ2-2,ASSAERGLTGELF
NA,TRBV5-1,TRBJ2-1,ASSLYQASYNEQF
NA,TRBV7-9,TRBJ1-1,ASSSSEGNRDTTEAF
NA,TRBV5-1,TRBJ2-3,ASSLGRPGGTDTQY
NA,TRBV6-5,TRBJ1-1,ASSQDGDTEAF
TRBD1,TRBV18,TRBJ1-5,ASSPTDGQVGQPQH
TRBD2,TRBV6-1,TRBJ2-2,ASSGGLAGGTGELF
TRBD1,TRBV29-1,TRBJ1-2,SVARTGLFGYT
TRBD2,TRBV19,TRBJ2-7,ASSIAATSGVYEQY
NA,TRBV4-3,TRBJ1-1,ASSQDRRQENTEAF
NA,TRBV6-5,TRBJ2-5,ASRGGAWETQY
TRBD2,TRBV18,TRBJ2-7,ASSPLAGEGEQY
TRBD1,TRBV2,TRBJ1-4,ASSANRGRGEKLF
TRBD1,TRBV28,TRBJ2-5,ASSLARTGRQETQY
TRBD2,TRBV7-6,TRBJ2-2,ASSLDGAGGPNGELF
NA,TRBV19,TRBJ1-4,ASNGQTKTNEKLF
TRBD2,TRBV6-5,TRBJ2-3,ASSPLAGRTDTQY
NA,TRBV11-2,TRBJ1-1,ASSFSENTEAF
TRBD1,TRBV9,TRBJ2-3,ASSVGRGGQYFTDTQY
TRBD1,TRBV5-1,TRBJ2-7,ASSSGQGAYEQY
NA,TRBV28,TRBJ2-7,ASRRGRAIYEQY